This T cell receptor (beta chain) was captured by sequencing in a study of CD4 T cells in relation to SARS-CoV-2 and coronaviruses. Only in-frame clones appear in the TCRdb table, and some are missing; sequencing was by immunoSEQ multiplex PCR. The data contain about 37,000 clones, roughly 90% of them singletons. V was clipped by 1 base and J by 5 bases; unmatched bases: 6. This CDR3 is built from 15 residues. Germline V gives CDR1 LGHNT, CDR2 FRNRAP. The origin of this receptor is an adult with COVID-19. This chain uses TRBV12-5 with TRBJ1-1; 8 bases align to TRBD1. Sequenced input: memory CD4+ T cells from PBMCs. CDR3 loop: CASGLDRGRRTEAFF. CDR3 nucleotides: TGTGCTAGTGGTTTGGACAGGGGGAGAAGAACTGAAGCTTTCTTT.